This T cell receptor beta chain originates from a study of blood T cell repertoires in COVID-19. This clone came up once. Clones were read by immunoSEQ multiplex PCR, and TCRdb kept only the in-frame ones, dropping some. The table records about 170,000 clones, more than 70% of them present only once. The CDR3 extends over 14 amino acids. In germline, CDR1 is LNHDA, CDR2 SQIVND (reference sequence). The V end was cut by 3 bases, the J end by 3 bases, with 11 bases between. J is TRBJ1-2 and V is TRBV19; no firm D call. The sequence derives from a woman between 45 and 65 years old in a cohort exposed to, infected with or recovered from COVID-19 (not recorded which). The source material was PBMCs or T cells enriched from blood (not recorded which). The DNA for the CDR3 is TGTGCCAGTAGTATGGGAGGGTTGGACTATGGCTACACCTTC. Translated: CASSMGGLDYGYTF.